This TCR beta chain came from a study of human T cells and chemical hapten exposure. The overall study: Across its roughly 22 weeks, the study gave patients weekly diphenylcyclopropenone doses to the scalp. The patch tests put 0.01% DPC on the skin of the upper back and were read 6 days later.

Time point defined: pre-sensitization, week 0. Treatment of the sample: therapeutic diphenylcyclopropenone sensitization with weekly scalp DPC. The CDR3 consists of 12 residues. With 1 base removed from V and 1 base from J, the gap between germline ends came to 5 bases. Per the germline V gene, CDR1 is DFQATT and CDR2 is SNEGSKA (reference sequence). Each CDR3 protein is one row after TCRdb ran MiXCR on the RACE reads. The data hold 95,000 to 150,000 distinct CDR3 sequences, with around an eighth observed a single time. The sample was whole blood, taken in connection with sensitization to the hapten diphenylcyclopropenone (DPC). The V gene is TRBV20-1, the J gene TRBJ2-7; D unclear. The source of this sequence is a woman under 30 with alopecia areata. Some clones in this sample may be carry-over from other donors' samples. The CDR3 is CSARVPSYEQYF. The CDR3 nucleotides read TGCAGTGCTAGAGTCCCGTCCTACGAGCAGTACTTC.